The sequence of this T cell receptor (beta chain) was determined in a study of beta chain features in type 1 diabetes. General observations from the study: TCRB CDR3 length was moderately but significantly reduced in all four CD4+ subsets of Type 1 diabetes patients. Researchers caution that PCR might favor shorter templates, equally among patients and controls. Any role of HLA type in TCRB rearrangement remained unresolved here.

Notes on this clone: Antigen unknown.

V was pared by 7 bases and J by 5 bases, with 21 bases between. Germline assignment: CDR1 MDHEN and CDR2 SYDVKM. The CDR3 is made up of 15 amino acids. Reverse transcription of all isolated RNA meant that expressed TCRB transcripts were sequenced. Only in-frame clones appear in the TCRdb table, and some are missing; sequencing was by immunoSEQ multiplex PCR. The data contain around 260,000 clones, about 23% of them singletons. CD45RO/CCR7/CD25/CD127/CD95/CD27 sorting isolated CD4+ naive, central memory, regulatory and stem cell-like memory cells. Each population that was sorted was more than 95% pure.

This rearrangement joins TRBV28 to TRBJ2-7; possibly TRBD1 for D (6 bases). Sample: naive CD4+ T cells from blood. The receptor's source is a woman aged 25 to 39 with type 1 diabetes. The DNA of the CDR3 is TGTGCCAGCATCACCCCAGGGGCCCCGACCCACGAGCAGTACTTC. Protein sequence: CASITPGAPTHEQYF.